This T cell receptor (beta chain) originates from a study of Ad26.COV2.S vaccination and SARS-CoV-2 variants. Looking at the study overall: Dosing was one shot or two shots 56 days apart.

The treatment was: about 20 received Ad26.COV2.S at low or high dose, single or two shots; roughly five received placebo; per-sample allocation not given. At day 63 after the first vaccine or placebo injection, samples were drawn. A Boston adult aged 18-55 years was the donor. This table comes from immunoSEQ multiplex PCR, and its TCRdb copy is limited to in-frame clones, with some not included. The sample contains about 390,000 clones, about nine tenths of which appear only once. Comments on this clone: Its antigen remains unidentified.

The germline V gene encodes CDR1 SNHLY and CDR2 FYNNEI. Deletions cut 4 bases from V and 7 bases from J, with 11 bases between. This CDR3 comprises 14 residues. Study-wide results and limits: People given the vaccine had a wider spike-specific TCR breadth than placebo recipients did.

This receptor was taken from a person between 18 and 65 years old who received the Ad26.COV2.S COVID-19 vaccine or a placebo. Material: peripheral blood, obtained in a trial of Ad26.COV2.S vaccine versus placebo. The rearrangement joins TRBV2 to TRBJ1-6; D may be TRBD1 (5 bases). The CDR3 coding sequence is TGTGCCAGCAGTGGGGGACGGTTCAATTCACCCCTCCACTTT. Its protein is CASSGGRFNSPLHF. The full variable domain, with the rest looked up from reference TRBV2 and TRBJ1-6, is EPEVTQTPSHQVTQMGQEVILRCVPISNHLYFYWYRQILGQKVEFLVSFYNNEISEKSEIFDDQFSVERPDGSNFTLKIRSTKLEDSAMYFCASSGGRFNSPLHFGNGTRLTVT.